What follows are 23 T cell receptor beta chains derived from one specimen sequenced in a study of T cell repertoires in cytomegalovirus infection. For these receptors, no antigen is known. Each CDR3 protein is one row after TCRdb ran MiXCR on the reads. This table has about 770,000 distinct CDR3 sequences, 29% appearing once. The input for sequencing was cultured CD8+ T cells from PBMCs, taken from culture after CMV antigen stimulation. These receptors all stem from a human donor in good health (CMV status not recorded). Some clones in this sample may be carry-over from other donors' samples.

The chain is built from TRBV29-1 and TRBJ1-2, with a tentative D call TRBD1 (5 bases). The V and J ends lost 7 bases and 0 bases respectively, with 18 bases between them. There are 15 residues in the CDR3. CDR1 and CDR2 from the germline V gene are SQVTM and ANQGSEA. The CDR3 is CSADGGREANYGYTF. The CDR3 DNA sequence: TGCAGCGCGGACGGGGGGAGGGAAGCTAACTATGGCTACACCTTC. Looking up the rest from reference TRBV29-1 and TRBJ1-2 gives the full variable domain: SAVISQKPSRDICQRGTSLTIQCQVDSQVTMMFWYRQQPGQSLTLIATANQGSEATYESGFVIDKFPISRPNLTFSTLTVSNMSPEDSSIYLCSADGGREANYGYTFGSGTRLTVV.

This clonotype was detected ten times or more. This chain joins TRBV6-6 and TRBJ1-1; 8 bases match TRBD1. This CDR3 contains 15 residues. Germline lookup yields CDR1 MNHNY and CDR2 SVGAGI (reference sequence). J lost 0 bases, V lost 6 bases, and 6 bases had no gene match. CDR3 protein: CASRKGQGLNTEAFF. The CDR3 region has the DNA TGTGCCAGCAGAAAAGGACAGGGTCTGAACACTGAAGCTTTCTTT.

The CDR3 is CAINRDLGMDTQYF. The DNA of the CDR3 is TGTGCCATCAACCGGGACCTGGGGATGGATACGCAGTATTTT. The gene calls are TRBV10-3 and TRBJ2-3; D is perhaps TRBD1 or TRBD2 (5 bases each). With 7 bases removed from V and 6 bases from J, the gap between germline ends came to 17 bases. The germline gives CDR1 ENHRY, CDR2 SYGVKD. The CDR3 extends over 14 amino acids.

The V gene is TRBV29-1, the J gene TRBJ1-1; the match to TRBD1 covers 9 bases. CDR3 size: 11 residues. V gave up 5 bases and J gave up 8 bases; unmatched junction bases: 3. The germline CDR1 and CDR2 sequences are SQVTM and ANQGSEA. CDR3 sequence: CSVLGQGEAFF. CDR3 coding DNA: TGCAGCGTTCTCGGACAGGGGGAAGCTTTCTTT.

The chain carries TRBV3-1 and TRBJ2-7; D gene ambiguous. Trimming took off 0 bases at V and 2 bases at J, with 8 bases between the two ends. Germline V gene sequence: CDR1 LGHDT, CDR2 YNNKEL (reference sequence). CDR3 size: 14 residues. CDR3 residues: CASSQDLGAYEQYV. The CDR3 DNA is TGTGCCAGCAGCCAAGATTTAGGAGCCTACGAGCAGTACGTC.

This clonotype has only a few counts. The CDR3 here is CASSQEQPVGTQYF. The CDR3 DNA is TGTGCCAGCAGCCAAGAACAGCCGGTCGGTACGCAGTATTTT. The rearrangement joins TRBV4-2 to TRBJ2-3; D uncertain. The CDR3 has 14 amino acids. The germline V and J ends were trimmed by 0 bases and 8 bases, with 12 bases remaining between them. CDR1 and CDR2 (germline): LGHNA, YNFKEQ.

This clonotype was seen more than once but under ten times. The gene calls are TRBV6-5 and TRBJ1-1, with D possibly matching TRBD1 (5 bases). Trimming left V 0 bases short and J 2 bases short, with 10 bases between. The length of the CDR3 is 15 residues. CDR1 MNHEY and CDR2 SVGAGI come from the germline V gene. The CDR3 DNA reads TGTGCCAGCAGTTACTCGTCAGACAGCAACACTGAAGCTTTCTTT. Translating gives CASSYSSDSNTEAFF.

V usage is TRBV6-2 or TRBV6-3 and J usage is TRBJ2-1; 9 bases agree with TRBD1. CDR3 length: 16 amino acids. Per germline, CDR1 MNHEY and CDR2 SVGEGT. V lost 0 bases and J lost 8; bases outside the gene matches: 8. As DNA, the CDR3 is TGTGCCAGCAGTTACTCGCCGACAGGGGGATCGGATGAGCAGTTCTTC. This encodes CASSYSPTGGSDEQFF.

Of note for this clonotype: A much bigger clone sits one base away, suggesting this may be a read error. The chain carries TRBV7-8 and TRBJ1-5, with TRBD1 matching over 9 bases. Gene TRBJ2-3 matches the end of the DNA better, so the J call may be wrong. This CDR3 is 20 amino acids long. Germline CDR1 and CDR2: SGHVS and FQNEAQ. The CDR3 here is CASSLALGDRVRLGDQPQYF. In DNA form, the CDR3 reads TGTGCCAGCAGCTTAGCGTTAGGGGACAGGGTCCGGCTGGGGGATCAGCCCCAGTATTTT.

V and J are TRBV6-6 and TRBJ2-7, with 9 nucleotides matching TRBD2. V gave up 2 bases and J gave up 3 bases; unmatched junction bases: 5. The CDR3 has 15 residues. In germline, CDR1 is MNHNY, CDR2 SVGAGI (reference sequence). The CDR3 is CASSYSGGGDYEQYV. The CDR3 DNA sequence: TGTGCCAGCAGTTACAGTGGCGGGGGGGACTACGAGCAGTACGTC.

The chain uses TRBV10-2 and TRBJ2-3, with 14 bases lining up with TRBD2. Per the germline V gene, CDR1 is WSHSY and CDR2 is SAAADI. V shed 6 bases, J shed 1 base, and the junction held 9 bases outside the gene matches. The CDR3 loop spans 18 amino acids. The CDR3 loop reads CASRGTSGSRFGTDTQYF. CDR3 bases: TGCGCCAGCAGGGGGACTAGCGGGAGCCGGTTCGGCACAGATACGCAGTATTTT.

This chain connects TRBV19 to TRBJ2-5; D assignment may be TRBD1 or TRBD2 (5 bases each). V was pared by 6 bases and J by 5 bases, with 16 bases between. The CDR3 is 14 amino acids. Germline V gene lookup returns CDR1 LNHDA and CDR2 SQIVND (reference sequence). Here the CDR3 DNA reads TGTGCCAGTAGGCCAGGGAGTAGCTTGGAGACCCAGTACTTC. Its protein product is CASRPGSSLETQYF. The variable domain in full, with the rest retrieved from reference TRBV19 and TRBJ2-5, is DGGITQSPKYLFRKEGQNVTLSCEQNLNHDAMYWYRQDPGQGLRLIYYSQIVNDFQKGDIAEGYSVSREKKESFPLTVTSAQKNPTAFYLCASRPGSSLETQYFGPGTRLLVL.

In this sample, this clonotype turned up many times. The chain carries TRBV12-3 or TRBV12-4 and TRBJ1-2; no definite D call. The ends were cut back, 1 base at V and 8 bases at J, with 11 bases in the middle. The CDR3 runs 13 residues. This chain's CDR3 is CASSLGRVRGYTF. Here the CDR3 DNA reads TGTGCCAGCAGTTTAGGTAGGGTACGGGGCTACACCTTC.

Ten or more counts support this clonotype. The rearrangement uses TRBV27 and TRBJ1-1; D call uncertain. The ends were cut back, 5 bases at V and 1 base at J, with 8 bases in the middle. Germline V lookup: CDR1 MNHEY, CDR2 SMNVEV (reference sequence). The CDR3 loop spans 13 amino acids. The CDR3 coding sequence is TGTGCCAGCAGTCCGACACAGAACACTGAAGCTTTCTTT. This encodes CASSPTQNTEAFF.

This clonotype was seen ten or more times. The CDR3 region has the DNA TGTGCCGCCATAACGGGGAACGGAGCTTTCTTT. This encodes CAAITGNGAFF. The V and J genes are TRBV27 and TRBJ1-1; D is undetermined. The CDR3 covers 11 residues. Trimming stripped 11 bases from V and 10 bases from J, with 17 bases between. Germline V gene lookup returns CDR1 MNHEY and CDR2 SMNVEV (reference sequence).

Many counts were recorded for this clonotype. The chain links TRBV7-6 to TRBJ1-5, with TRBD1 as a possible D gene (6 bases). V was trimmed by 4 bases and J by 0 bases, leaving 19 bases between them. CDR3 size: 18 residues. Germline V lookup: CDR1 SGHVS, CDR2 FNYEAQ. The CDR3: CASSSGLGGRYSNQPQHF. The DNA for the CDR3 is TGTGCCAGCAGCTCGGGATTGGGGGGGCGTTATAGCAATCAGCCCCAGCATTTT. The whole variable domain, remainder taken from reference TRBV7-6 and TRBJ1-5, is GAGVSQSPRYKVTKRGQDVALRCDPISGHVSLYWYRQALGQGPEFLTYFNYEAQQDKSGLPNDRFSAERPEGSISTLTIQRTEQRDSAMYRCASSSGLGGRYSNQPQHFGDGTRLSIL.

This clonotype was detected many times. The V gene is TRBV7-8, the J gene TRBJ1-4; D might be TRBD1 (5 bases). V lost 1 base and J lost 5, with 11 bases in between. CDR3 length: 15 amino acids. CDR1 SGHVS and CDR2 FQNEAQ come from the germline V gene. CDR3 in amino acids: CASSLEYRPNEKLFF. DNA for the CDR3: TGTGCCAGCAGCTTAGAGTACAGGCCCAATGAAAAACTGTTTTTT.

The gene calls are TRBV4-1 and TRBJ2-7; 8 positions match TRBD1. V was clipped by 0 bases and J by 3 bases; unmatched bases: 7. This CDR3 spans 16 amino acids. The germline gives CDR1 MGHRA, CDR2 YSYEKL. The CDR3: CASSQERTGSNYEQYF. CDR3 DNA sequence: TGCGCCAGCAGCCAAGAGCGGACAGGGTCAAACTACGAGCAGTACTTC.

The rearrangement joins TRBV19 to TRBJ2-2; the match to TRBD1 covers 9 bases. CDR1 is LNHDA and CDR2 is SQIVND in the germline V gene (reference sequence). CDR3 length: 15 amino acids. After removal of 4 bases from V and 3 bases from J, the junction contained 3 bases not matched to a gene. CDR3 amino acids: CASSRQGDDTGELFF. The CDR3, as DNA: TGTGCCAGTAGTAGACAGGGGGACGACACCGGGGAGCTGTTTTTT.

This clonotype was found once. The rearrangement uses TRBV5-3 and TRBJ2-3, with D hard to call. TRBV5-3 is designated an ORF whose function remains uncertain. Between the trimmed V and J ends, which lost 8 bases and 0 bases, there was a span of 16 bases. The CDR3 extends over 15 amino acids. CDR3 bases: TGTGCCAGCAGCCCTTTTACCCAGAGCACAGATACGCAGTATTTT. Translated: CASSPFTQSTDTQYF.

This clonotype was counted a few times. V gene TRBV4-3 combines with J gene TRBJ2-1; D is uncertain. V lost 0 bases and J lost 7, with 10 bases in between. Per germline, CDR1 LGHNA and CDR2 YSLEER. This CDR3 is built from 14 residues. CDR3 loop: CASSQDGRWNEQFF. The CDR3 bases are TGCGCCAGCAGCCAAGATGGACGCTGGAATGAGCAGTTCTTC.

At least ten counts were recorded for this clonotype. The genes are TRBV7-2 and TRBJ2-5; D may be TRBD2 (6 bases). Trimming removed 2 bases from V and 6 bases from J, with 16 bases in between. This CDR3 spans 15 amino acids. CDR1 and CDR2 (germline): SGHTA, FQGNSA. CDR3 sequence: CASSLRLGRDQTQYF. The CDR3 bases are TGTGCCAGCAGCTTACGACTAGGAAGGGACCAGACCCAGTACTTC.

The gene calls are TRBV5-6 and TRBJ1-1; D gene ambiguous. The CDR3 contains 11 residues. Trimming took 3 bases from V and 12 from J, leaving 12 bases between them. Per germline, CDR1 SGHDT and CDR2 YYEEEE. CDR3 coding DNA: TGTGCCAGCAGCTCCGGCGATGTGACTTTCTTT. It specifies CASSSGDVTFF.